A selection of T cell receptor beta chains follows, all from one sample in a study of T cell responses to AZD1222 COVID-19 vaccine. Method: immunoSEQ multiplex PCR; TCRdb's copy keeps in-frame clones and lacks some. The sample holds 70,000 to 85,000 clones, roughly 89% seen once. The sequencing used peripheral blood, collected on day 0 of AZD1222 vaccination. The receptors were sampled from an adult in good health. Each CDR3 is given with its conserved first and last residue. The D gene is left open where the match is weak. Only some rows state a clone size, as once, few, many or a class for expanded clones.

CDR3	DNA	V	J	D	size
CASGGLAGNTGELFF	TGTGCCAGCGGGGGACTAGCGGGTAACACCGGGGAGCTGTTTTTT	TRBV6-5	TRBJ2-2	TRBD2	NA
CASAEPLNSPLHF	TGCGCCAGCGCCGAACCGTTGAATTCACCCCTCCACTTT	TRBV4-1	TRBJ1-6	NA	NA
CASSLLRRTEAFF	TGTGCCAGCAGTTTATTACGGAGGACCGAAGCTTTCTTT	TRBV28	TRBJ1-1	NA	NA
CASSTGGHPNYGYTF	TGTGCCAGCAGCACAGGGGGCCACCCTAACTATGGCTACACCTTC	TRBV7-6	TRBJ1-2	TRBD1	NA
CASRSGTGGANEQFF	TGTGCCAGCAGGTCCGGGACAGGGGGCGCAAATGAGCAGTTCTTC	TRBV6-6	TRBJ2-1	TRBD1	NA
CASSYLSQPQHF	TGTGCCAGCAGTTACCTCAGTCAGCCCCAGCATTTT	TRBV6-7	TRBJ1-5	NA	once
CASGSGGGADTQYF	TGTGCCAGCGGGTCAGGAGGGGGGGCGGATACGCAGTATTTT	TRBV7-9	TRBJ2-3	NA	NA
CASSLQGDYGYTF	TGTGCCAGTAGCCTACAGGGAGACTATGGCTACACCTTC	TRBV19	TRBJ1-2	NA	once
CASSPRDFNQPQHF	TGTGCCAGTAGCCCGAGGGATTTCAATCAGCCCCAGCATTTT	TRBV19	TRBJ1-5	NA	NA
CASRATGNTEAFF	TGTGCCAGCAGGGCGACAGGTAACACTGAAGCTTTCTTT	TRBV2	TRBJ1-1	NA	NA
CASSPNGRGGNNEQFF	TGTGCCAGCAGCCCTAATGGGCGGGGGGGCAACAATGAGCAGTTCTTC	TRBV27	TRBJ2-1	TRBD2	NA
CASSFGTTSTDTQYF	TGTGCCAGCAGTTTTGGGACAACTAGCACAGATACGCAGTATTTT	TRBV28	TRBJ2-3	NA	NA
CAWSAWTGGLSNQPQHF	TGTGCCTGGAGTGCATGGACAGGGGGCTTGAGCAATCAGCCCCAGCATTTT	TRBV30	TRBJ1-5	TRBD1	once
CASSLDRGYPGNTIYF	TGTGCCAGCTCACTCGACAGGGGGTACCCTGGAAACACCATATATTTT	TRBV18	TRBJ1-3	TRBD1	NA
CASSPPGQGNEKLFF	TGTGCCAGCTCACCACCGGGACAGGGTAATGAAAAACTGTTTTTT	TRBV18	TRBJ1-4	TRBD1	once
CASSELAGGGAEQFF	TGTGCCAGCAGCGAACTAGCGGGAGGAGGTGCCGAGCAGTTCTTC	TRBV9	TRBJ2-1	TRBD2	once
CASSFGLAYNEQFF	TGTGCCAGCAGCTTTGGACTAGCCTACAATGAGCAGTTCTTC	TRBV7-2	TRBJ2-1	TRBD2	NA
CASNSNSGSNQPQHF	TGTGCCAGCAATTCGAATTCAGGGAGCAATCAGCCCCAGCATTTT	TRBV2	TRBJ1-5	NA	NA
CASSYRTSGITDTQYF	TGTGCCAGCAGCTACCGGACTAGCGGGATTACAGATACGCAGTATTTT	TRBV5-5	TRBJ2-3	TRBD2	NA
CASSLSGNYGYTF	TGTGCCAGCAGTTTAAGCGGAAACTATGGCTACACCTTC	TRBV12-3/TRBV12-4	TRBJ1-2	NA	once
CASSSGQEGYEQYF	TGTGCCAGCAGCTCCGGACAGGAGGGCTACGAGCAGTACTTC	TRBV7-3	TRBJ2-7	NA	NA
CASSLGRGQGKDTQYF	TGTGCCAGCAGCTTGGGAAGGGGACAGGGGAAAGATACGCAGTATTTT	TRBV5-4	TRBJ2-3	TRBD1	NA
CASSSPLRESSYEQYF	TGTGCCAGCAGTTCCCCCCTGCGGGAGAGCTCCTACGAGCAGTACTTC	TRBV6-5	TRBJ2-7	TRBD2	NA
CATSDPTGATSYEQYF	TGTGCCACCAGTGATCCCACGGGGGCGACTTCCTACGAGCAGTACTTC	TRBV24-1	TRBJ2-7	NA	NA
CASSLTGTAEQFF	TGTGCCAGCAGTTTGACAGGTACAGCTGAGCAGTTCTTC	TRBV14	TRBJ2-1	NA	NA
CASSPQTSSGELFF	TGTGCCAGCAGCCCCCAGACTAGTTCCGGGGAGCTGTTTTTT	TRBV7-2	TRBJ2-2	NA	once
CASSLARGAGVSYEQYF	TGTGCCAGCAGCTTAGCCCGGGGAGCGGGAGTTTCCTACGAGCAGTACTTC	TRBV7-2	TRBJ2-7	TRBD2	NA
CASSTGINTEAFF	TGTGCCAGCAGCACAGGGATAAACACTGAAGCTTTCTTT	TRBV12-3/TRBV12-4	TRBJ1-1	NA	NA
CASSGLGYEQYF	TGTGCCAGCAGTGGGTTGGGCTACGAGCAGTACTTC	TRBV6-6	TRBJ2-7	NA	NA
CASSTTTGPDGNEKLFF	TGTGCCAGTAGTACTACGACAGGGCCGGATGGTAATGAAAAACTGTTTTTT	TRBV19	TRBJ1-4	TRBD1	NA
CASSLTGLGNTIYF	TGTGCCAGCAGTTTAACAGGGCTTGGAAACACCATATATTTT	TRBV27	TRBJ1-3	NA	NA
CASSRTTSRNEQFF	TGTGCCAGCAGCCGAACGACTAGCCGCAATGAGCAGTTCTTC	TRBV3-1/TRBV3-2	TRBJ2-1	TRBD2	NA
CASSLVGTRLKKLFF	TGTGCCAGCAGCTTAGTGGGCACCCGTTTGAAAAAACTGTTTTTT	TRBV11-2	TRBJ1-4	NA	NA
CASSEPGTSGVDEQFF	TGTGCCAGCAGCGAGCCCGGGACTAGCGGGGTCGATGAGCAGTTCTTC	TRBV2	TRBJ2-1	TRBD2	NA
CATSDPGFGELFF	TGTGCCACCAGTGACCCAGGGTTCGGGGAGCTGTTTTTT	TRBV24-1	TRBJ2-2	NA	NA
CASSYTGTGTEQYF	TGTGCCAGCAGTTATACCGGGACAGGGACCGAGCAGTACTTC	TRBV6-6	TRBJ2-7	TRBD1	once